The clone carrying this T cell receptor beta chain showed up just a few times. The CDR3 spans 12 residues. Germline CDR1 is MNHNY and CDR2 is SVGAGI (reference sequence). Deletions cut 7 bases from V and 4 bases from J, with 10 bases between. The data derive from a study of cytomegalovirus exposure and HLA in healthy donors. The primer mix had 60 Vbeta and 13 Jbeta primers. This table comes from immunoSEQ multiplex PCR, and its TCRdb copy is limited to in-frame clones, with some not included. Here the sample spans 170,000 or so clones, under 80% being singletons. This chain joins TRBV6-6 and TRBJ2-5; D is perhaps TRBD1 (5 bases). Sequencing was done on a sample of PBMCs. The sequence derives from a woman in her fifties or sixties in good health and CMV-seropositive. This CDR3 reads CASTKGPETQYF. As DNA, the CDR3 is TGTGCCAGCACAAAGGGGCCAGAGACCCAGTACTTC.